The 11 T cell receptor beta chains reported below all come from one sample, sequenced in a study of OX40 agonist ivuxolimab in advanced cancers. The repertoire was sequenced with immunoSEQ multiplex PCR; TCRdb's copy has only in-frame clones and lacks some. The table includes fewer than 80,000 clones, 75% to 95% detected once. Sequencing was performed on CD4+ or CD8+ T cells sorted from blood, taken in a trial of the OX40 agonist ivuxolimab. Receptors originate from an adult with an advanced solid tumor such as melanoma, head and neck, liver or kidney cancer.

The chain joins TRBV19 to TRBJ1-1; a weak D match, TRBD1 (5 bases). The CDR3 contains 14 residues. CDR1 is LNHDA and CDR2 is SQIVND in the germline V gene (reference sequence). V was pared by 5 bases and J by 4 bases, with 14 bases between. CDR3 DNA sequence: TGTGCCAGTAGTTCGACGGGGCGTCCCACTGAAGCTTTCTTT. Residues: CASSSTGRPTEAFF.

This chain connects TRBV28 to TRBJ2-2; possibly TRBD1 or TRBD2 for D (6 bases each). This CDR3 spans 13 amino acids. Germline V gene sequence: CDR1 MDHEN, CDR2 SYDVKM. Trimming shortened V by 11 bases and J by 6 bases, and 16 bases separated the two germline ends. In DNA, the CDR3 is TGTGCCTTAAGAGGAGGGGGGCCCGGGGAGCTGTTTTTT. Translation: CALRGGGPGELFF.

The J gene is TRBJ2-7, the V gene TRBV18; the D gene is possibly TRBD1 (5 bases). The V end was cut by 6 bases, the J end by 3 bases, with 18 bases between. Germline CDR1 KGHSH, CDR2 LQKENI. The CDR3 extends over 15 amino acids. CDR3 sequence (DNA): TGTGCCAGCTCCCCTATGAGGACACAACTCTACGAGCAGTACTTC. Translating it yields CASSPMRTQLYEQYF.

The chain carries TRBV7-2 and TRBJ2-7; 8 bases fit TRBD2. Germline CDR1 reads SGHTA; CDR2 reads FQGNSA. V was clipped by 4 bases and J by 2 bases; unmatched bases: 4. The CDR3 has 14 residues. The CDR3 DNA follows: TGTGCCAGCAGCTCTATAGCGGGGCCCTACGAGCAGTACTTC. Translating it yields CASSSIAGPYEQYF.

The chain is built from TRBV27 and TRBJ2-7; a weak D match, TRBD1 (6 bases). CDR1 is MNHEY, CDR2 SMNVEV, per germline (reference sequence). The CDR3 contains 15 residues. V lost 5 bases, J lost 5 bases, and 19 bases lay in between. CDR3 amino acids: CASSLNGQLPNEQYF. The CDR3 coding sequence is TGTGCCAGCAGTCTAAACGGACAGTTACCTAACGAGCAGTACTTC.

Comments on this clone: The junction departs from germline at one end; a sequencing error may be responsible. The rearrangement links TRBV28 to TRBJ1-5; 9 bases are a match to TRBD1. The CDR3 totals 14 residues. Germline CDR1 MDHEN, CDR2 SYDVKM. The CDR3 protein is CASSSTGGKQPQHF. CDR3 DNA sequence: TGTGCCAGCAGTTCCACAGGGGGCAAACAGCCCCAGCATTTT.

Written as DNA, the CDR3 is TGTGCCAGCAGGTCGGGACTCCGCACAGATACGCAGTATTTT. Protein product: CASRSGLRTDTQYF. The chain links TRBV5-4 to TRBJ2-3, with D possibly being TRBD2 (6 bases). V lost 5 bases and J 1 base, leaving 11 bases between the germline ends. This CDR3 has 14 residues. Germline V gene data show CDR1 as SGHNT and CDR2 as YYREEE (reference sequence).

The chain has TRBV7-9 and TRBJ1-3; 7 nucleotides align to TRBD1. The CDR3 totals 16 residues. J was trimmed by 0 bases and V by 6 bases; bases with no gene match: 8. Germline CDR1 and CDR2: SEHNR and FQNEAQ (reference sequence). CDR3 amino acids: CASRAGGTASGNTIYF. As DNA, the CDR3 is TGTGCCAGCAGGGCAGGCGGGACAGCCTCTGGAAACACCATATATTTT.

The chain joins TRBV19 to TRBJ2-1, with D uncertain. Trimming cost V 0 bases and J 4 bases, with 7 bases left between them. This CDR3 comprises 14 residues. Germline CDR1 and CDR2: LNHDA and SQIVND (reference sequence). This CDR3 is CASSIDGVYNEQFF. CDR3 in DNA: TGTGCCAGTAGTATAGATGGGGTTTACAATGAGCAGTTCTTC.

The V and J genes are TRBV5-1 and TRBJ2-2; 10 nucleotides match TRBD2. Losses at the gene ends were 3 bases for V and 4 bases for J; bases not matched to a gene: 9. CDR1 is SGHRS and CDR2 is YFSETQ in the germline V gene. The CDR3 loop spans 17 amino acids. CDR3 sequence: CASSWLAGGAGTGELFF. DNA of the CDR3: TGCGCCAGCAGCTGGTTAGCGGGAGGAGCGGGCACCGGGGAGCTGTTTTTT.

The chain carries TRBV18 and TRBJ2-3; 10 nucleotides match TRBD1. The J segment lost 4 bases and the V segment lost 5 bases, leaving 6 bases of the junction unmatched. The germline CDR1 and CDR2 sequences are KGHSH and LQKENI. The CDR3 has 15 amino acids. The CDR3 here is CASSSRQGAADTQYF. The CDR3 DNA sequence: TGTGCCAGCTCATCCCGACAGGGGGCGGCAGATACGCAGTATTTT.